Shown below are 10 T cell receptor beta chains from a single sample sequenced in a study of tumor T cells in aggressive B-cell lymphoma. Profiling relied on immunoSEQ multiplex PCR, and the TCRdb table lists in-frame clones only, not all of them. The repertoire has 3,500 to 4,000 clones, 86% of them found once; the top ten carry around 3.5%. Sequencing was carried out using tumor tissue. These receptors all stem from an adult with diffuse large B cell lymphoma.

The V call is TRBV9, the J call TRBJ1-6, with 7 nucleotides matching TRBD1. CDR1 and CDR2 (germline): SGDLS, YYNGEE. The CDR3 has 17 amino acids. Unmatched junction bases numbered 8, after V lost 5 bases and J lost 0 bases. This chain's CDR3 is CASRDSRGDSYNSPLHF. The DNA for the CDR3 is TGTGCCAGCAGGGATTCCAGGGGGGACTCCTATAATTCACCCCTCCACTTT.

J is TRBJ1-1 and V is TRBV28, with D perhaps matching TRBD1 (6 bases). V lost 2 bases and J lost 2, with 9 bases in between. Germline assignment: CDR1 MDHEN and CDR2 SYDVKM. This CDR3 region has 14 residues. The CDR3 region has the DNA TGTGCCAGCAGTTTAGAACAGGGCAACACTGAAGCTTTCTTT. It specifies CASSLEQGNTEAFF.

The chain joins TRBV7-8 to TRBJ1-2; TRBD1 is a possible D gene (5 bases). Trimming stripped 5 bases from V and 8 bases from J, with 21 bases between. The germline CDR1 and CDR2 sequences are SGHVS and FQNEAQ. The CDR3 contains 15 residues. CDR3 nucleotide sequence: TGTGCCAGCAGCCTTCGCCCGGGGGTTGCGGAAGGCTACACCTTC. Amino acid sequence: CASSLRPGVAEGYTF.

The chain employs TRBV4-3 and TRBJ2-7; 8 positions agree with TRBD2. Germline V gene sequence: CDR1 LGHNA, CDR2 YSLEER. The CDR3 consists of 16 residues. V was pared by 0 bases and J by 3 bases, with 7 bases of the junction left unmatched. CDR3 region: CASSQDLRLAFYEQYF. CDR3 coding DNA: TGCGCCAGCAGCCAAGACTTGAGACTAGCGTTCTACGAGCAGTACTTC.

This CDR3 reads CASSVGQGGNEKLFF. CDR3 bases: TGTGCCAGCAGCGTCGGACAGGGAGGTAATGAAAAACTGTTTTTT. The chain combines TRBV9 with TRBJ1-4; 8 bases are a match to TRBD1. Germline values: CDR1 SGDLS, CDR2 YYNGEE. V shed 2 bases, J shed 4 bases, and the junction held 4 bases outside the gene matches. The CDR3 is 15 residues long. Full variable domain (outside the CDR3, taken from reference TRBV9 and TRBJ1-4): DSGVTQTPKHLITATGQRVTLRCSPRSGDLSVYWYQQSLDQGLQFLIQYYNGEERAKGNILERFSAQQFPDLHSELNLSSLELGDSALYFCASSVGQGGNEKLFFGSGTQLSVL.

The chain links TRBV27 to TRBJ2-7, with D possibly TRBD2 on 7 matching bases. V dropped 2 bases and J dropped 6 bases, with 11 bases sitting between them. There are 13 residues in the CDR3. The germline V gene has CDR1 MNHEY and CDR2 SMNVEV (reference sequence). The CDR3 sequence is CASSLTGGGEQYF. Here the CDR3 DNA reads TGTGCCAGCAGTTTAACGGGGGGCGGCGAGCAGTACTTC.

V and J are TRBV4-3 and TRBJ1-2; D unclear. The germline gives CDR1 LGHNA, CDR2 YSLEER. This CDR3 region has 15 residues. With 4 bases removed from V and 10 bases from J, the gap between germline ends came to 22 bases. The CDR3 loop is CASSPTNPSARPYTF. The CDR3 DNA reads as TGCGCCAGCAGCCCCACAAACCCCTCAGCGCGTCCCTACACCTTC.

This clone came up a few times. The CDR3 sequence is CATRTGGYTF. CDR3 sequence (DNA): TGTGCCACCCGGACAGGTGGCTACACCTTC. J is TRBJ1-2 and V is TRBV19; 7 bases match TRBD1. CDR1 and CDR2 (germline): LNHDA, SQIVND (reference sequence). The junction had 3 bases not matched to a gene; V was cut back by 10 bases and J by 7 bases. This CDR3 spans 10 amino acids.

The V call is TRBV28, the J call TRBJ2-1; 8 bases align to TRBD2. The V gene end was trimmed by 6 bases and the J gene end by 5 bases; junction bases not matched to a gene: 6. The CDR3 consists of 14 residues. Germline CDR1 is MDHEN and CDR2 is SYDVKM. CDR3: CASSDPGGNNEQFF. Written as DNA, the CDR3 is TGTGCCAGCAGCGACCCGGGGGGGAACAATGAGCAGTTCTTC.

The table lists this clone with a few counts. The rearrangement links TRBV28 to TRBJ2-7; D is possibly TRBD2 (5 bases). CDR3 length equals 14 residues. Trimming cost V 4 bases and J 4 bases, with 14 bases left between them. Looked up from germline, CDR1 is MDHEN and CDR2 is SYDVKM. CDR3 DNA: TGTGCCAGCAGTTCGACGGACTTAGATTACGAGCAGTACTTC. This encodes CASSSTDLDYEQYF.